This TCR beta chain was captured by sequencing in a study of cytomegalovirus exposure and HLA in healthy donors. Primers for the PCR totalled 60 Vbeta and 13 Jbeta. The protocol was immunoSEQ multiplex PCR, while the TCRdb copy is restricted to in-frame clones and leaves out a portion. The sample consists of under 150,000 clones, around four fifths of them appearing once. CDR3 size: 17 residues. The germline gives CDR1 MNHEY, CDR2 SMNVEV (reference sequence). Trimming left V 8 bases short and J 5 bases short, with 24 bases between. On this clone itself: The antigen remains unidentified.

Study findings and constraints: Presence/absence comparisons presumed near-even sequencing depth among donors.

This chain links TRBV27 with TRBJ1-4; D perhaps matches TRBD1 (6 bases). Specimen: PBMCs. This TCR derives from a man in his forties in good health and CMV-seronegative. In nucleotides, the CDR3 is TGTGCCAGCTCTATTTTTGGAGAATCCAGGGGCAATGAAAAACTGTTTTTT. This encodes CASSIFGESRGNEKLFF.